This TCR beta chain was identified during a study of identical twins. This clonotype was observed many times. Its specificity is not known. General study points: Invariant MAIT and iNKT cells could partly confound zero-insertion analyses. Conclusions leaned on cross-sectional statistical analysis and did not track the same donors over time. For monozygotic twins, models underestimated out-of-frame TCR alpha sharing. Where beta out-of-frame sequences were concerned, excess twin sharing was weaker.

One entry per CDR3 protein results from TCRdb running MiXCR on the 5' RACE reads. Of approximately 600,000 distinct CDR3 sequences in the sample, 7.5% to 10% are singletons; the top ten hold roughly 3%. V lost 6 bases to trimming and J lost 3 bases; unmatched junction nucleotides: 5. The CDR3 contains 14 residues. CDR1 is MNHNS and CDR2 is SASEGT in the germline V gene. These same data were also listed under a study on yellow fever vaccine responses in identical twins.

This rearrangement joins TRBV6-1 to TRBJ2-1; 7 positions match TRBD1. The sequence was obtained from a young woman in good health. The sequenced material came from PBMCs. CDR3 sequence reads: CASRSGTVYNEQFF. Written as DNA, the CDR3 is TGTGCCAGCAGGTCCGGGACAGTCTACAATGAGCAGTTCTTC.